This TCR beta chain was recorded in a study of early T cells in non-severe SARS-CoV-2 infection. Study-wide results and caveats: Reliance on VDJdb matching favored anti-spike CD8 responses; private and CD4 specificities were missed.

This clonotype was seen only a few times. As yet, its antigen is unknown. TCRdb re-analysed the 5' RACE reads in MiXCR, keeping a single row per CDR3 protein. The profile shows just over 60,000 distinct CDR3 sequences, approximately 9% of them singletons. V trimming: 5 bases; J trimming: 2 bases; junction bases outside the gene matches: 3. Germline CDR1 and CDR2: GTSNPN and SVGIG (reference sequence). The CDR3 sequence is 13 residues long. This rearrangement joins TRBV30 to TRBJ2-3, with 8 bases matching TRBD2. The sequencing input was whole blood. The sequence was obtained from an adult who was a healthcare worker with PCR-confirmed SARS-CoV-2 infection or an uninfected control (not recorded which). The DNA of the CDR3 is TGTGCCTGGGGCGGGGGGCCCACAGATACGCAGTATTTT. Its protein is CAWGGGPTDTQYF.